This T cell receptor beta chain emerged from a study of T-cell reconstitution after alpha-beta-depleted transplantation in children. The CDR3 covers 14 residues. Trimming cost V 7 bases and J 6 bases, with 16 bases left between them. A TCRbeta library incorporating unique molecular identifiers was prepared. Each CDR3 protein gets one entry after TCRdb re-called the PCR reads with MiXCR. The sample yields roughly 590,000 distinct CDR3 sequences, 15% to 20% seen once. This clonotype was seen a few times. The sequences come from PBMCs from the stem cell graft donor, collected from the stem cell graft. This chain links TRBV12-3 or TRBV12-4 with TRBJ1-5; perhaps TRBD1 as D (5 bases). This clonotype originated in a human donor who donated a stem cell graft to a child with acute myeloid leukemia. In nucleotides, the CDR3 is TGTGCCAGCACCCCTGCAGGGTCGCCTCAGCCCCAGCATTTT. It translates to CASTPAGSPQPQHF.